The 20 T cell receptor beta chains below were found in one sample sequenced in a study of blood T cell repertoires in COVID-19. Some clones are missing from TCRdb's copy, which holds only in-frame ones; the method was immunoSEQ multiplex PCR. Among over 60,000 clones listed, roughly 82% were seen once. Material: peripheral blood. These TCRs come from a woman of 80 years or more with acute or convalescent COVID-19.

V gene TRBV5-1 combines with J gene TRBJ2-7, with 9 bases that match TRBD2. V was pared by 4 bases and J by 5 bases, with 13 bases of the junction left unmatched. Germline V gene data show CDR1 as SGHRS and CDR2 as YFSETQ. This CDR3 has 16 amino acids. DNA for the CDR3: TGCGCCAGCAGCCCCCAGGCTGGACTAGCGAACAACGAGCAGTACTTC. Translation gives CASSPQAGLANNEQYF.

The chain carries TRBV19 and TRBJ2-2, with D possibly matching TRBD2 (5 bases). V was cut by 6 bases and J by 7 bases, with 15 bases left in between. The CDR3 runs to 14 residues. The germline V gene encodes CDR1 LNHDA and CDR2 SQIVND (reference sequence). The chain's CDR3 is CASSQIGEIGELFF. The CDR3 DNA reads TGTGCCAGTAGCCAAATCGGGGAGATCGGGGAGCTGTTTTTT. Filled out from reference TRBV19 and TRBJ2-2, the complete variable domain reads DGGITQSPKYLFRKEGQNVTLSCEQNLNHDAMYWYRQDPGQGLRLIYYSQIVNDFQKGDIAEGYSVSREKKESFPLTVTSAQKNPTAFYLCASSQIGEIGELFFGEGSRLTVL.

The J gene is TRBJ1-2, the V gene TRBV24-1, with D unclear. This CDR3 contains 12 residues. Trimming shortened V by 1 base and J by 14 bases, and 13 bases separated the two germline ends. Germline V gene data show CDR1 as KGHDR and CDR2 as SFDVKD. In nucleotides, the CDR3 is TGTGCCACCAGTGATTTCCGATCGACTCCTACCTTC. It codes for CATSDFRSTPTF.

The rearrangement links TRBV10-3 to TRBJ2-7; the D gene is possibly TRBD2 (6 bases). The V end lost 4 bases, the J end lost 9 bases, and 25 bases lay between the germline ends. The CDR3 contains 16 residues. The germline V gene has CDR1 ENHRY and CDR2 SYGVKD. The CDR3 nucleotides read TGTGCCATCAGTGGAATGACTGGAGGGCTACCAGGAGGGCAGTACTTC. It specifies CAISGMTGGLPGGQYF.

This clone was detected many times. DNA of the CDR3: TGTGCCACCAGTGACCAGGGACAGGGCACTGGGGCCAACGTCCTGACTTTC. The encoded protein is CATSDQGQGTGANVLTF. This chain connects TRBV24-1 to TRBJ2-6; 9 nucleotides match TRBD1. V trimming: 4 bases; J trimming: 2 bases; junction bases outside the gene matches: 5. CDR1 and CDR2 (germline): KGHDR, SFDVKD. The CDR3 sequence is 17 residues long.

This chain links TRBV6-1 with TRBJ1-5, with D possibly TRBD1 on 6 matching bases. Trimming pared 3 bases from V and 6 bases from J, leaving 12 bases between. This CDR3 is built from 14 residues. CDR1 is MNHNS, CDR2 SASEGT, per germline. CDR3 in amino acids: CASSDPGDLQPQHF. The CDR3 DNA is TGTGCCAGCAGTGATCCAGGGGACCTTCAGCCCCAGCATTTT.

The chain couples TRBV6-5 to TRBJ2-7; a weak D match, TRBD1 (6 bases). Trimming removed 5 bases from V and 5 bases from J, with 16 bases in between. The CDR3 length is 14 residues. Germline V CDR1 and CDR2: MNHEY, SVGAGI. CDR3 loop: CASSRTAVQDEQYF. The CDR3 DNA sequence: TGTGCCAGCAGTAGGACAGCCGTACAGGACGAGCAGTACTTC.

A note on this clone: At the DNA level, this CDR3 is encoded by other sequences in the same sample as well. The chain has TRBV5-4 and TRBJ1-2, with 8 bases identical to TRBD1. The CDR3 runs to 13 residues. J lost 8 bases, V lost 4 bases, and 7 bases had no gene match. Germline V CDR1 and CDR2: SGHNT, YYREEE (reference sequence). The chain's CDR3 is CASSLRTGYGYTF. Written as DNA, the CDR3 is TGTGCCAGCAGCCTTCGGACAGGGTACGGCTACACCTTC.

The V gene is TRBV7-2, the J gene TRBJ2-1; 10 positions match TRBD2. J lost 6 bases, V lost 5 bases, and 7 bases had no gene match. The CDR3 contains 15 residues. Looked up from germline, CDR1 is SGHTA and CDR2 is FQGNSA. The CDR3 nucleotides read TGTGCCAGCAGCATGACTAGCGGGCGCGGCAATGAGCAGTTCTTC. Residues: CASSMTSGRGNEQFF.

This chain links TRBV6-5 with TRBJ2-7; D remains ambiguous. Germline V gene sequence: CDR1 MNHEY, CDR2 SVGAGI. The CDR3 is made up of 11 amino acids. Trimming left V 8 bases short and J 2 bases short, with 7 bases between. The CDR3 sequence: CASRGTYEQYF. The CDR3 nucleotides are TGTGCCAGCCGAGGAACCTACGAGCAGTACTTC.

The chain is built from TRBV7-9 and TRBJ1-1; D is undetermined. Trimming pared 5 bases from V and 4 bases from J, leaving 11 bases between. This CDR3 is built from 13 residues. CDR1 and CDR2 from the germline V gene are SEHNR and FQNEAQ (reference sequence). The CDR3 sequence is CASSRLASTEAFF. The CDR3 nucleotides read TGTGCCAGCAGCCGACTGGCGAGCACTGAAGCTTTCTTT.

The chain links TRBV5-1 to TRBJ2-5; the match to TRBD1 covers 10 bases. CDR3 size: 15 residues. In germline, CDR1 is SGHRS, CDR2 YFSETQ. V gave up 3 bases and J gave up 4 bases; unmatched junction bases: 6. The CDR3 nucleotides read TGCGCCAGCAGCTCGACAGGGGGCGAGGGAGAGACCCAGTACTTC. Amino acid sequence: CASSSTGGEGETQYF.

V usage is TRBV9 and J usage is TRBJ2-1, with 12 positions matching TRBD1. This CDR3 contains 16 residues. Trimming at V came to 0 bases and at J to 10 bases, leaving 8 bases not matched to a gene. Germline V gene sequence: CDR1 SGDLS, CDR2 YYNGEE. CDR3 protein: CASSVGLGQGAEEQFF. In DNA form, the CDR3 reads TGTGCCAGCAGCGTAGGATTGGGACAGGGGGCGGAGGAGCAGTTCTTC.

The V call is TRBV6-5, the J call TRBJ2-7, with TRBD1 as a possible D gene (5 bases). V dropped 5 bases and J dropped 0 bases, with 14 bases sitting between them. Germline V gene lookup returns CDR1 MNHEY and CDR2 SVGAGI. The CDR3 is 15 residues long. The CDR3 sequence is CASSLLTVSSYEQYF. The CDR3 bases are TGTGCCAGCAGTCTTCTGACAGTAAGCTCCTACGAGCAGTACTTC.

This chain links TRBV6-2 or TRBV6-3 with TRBJ2-4; TRBD1 aligns across 9 bases. Germline assignment: CDR1 MNHEY and CDR2 SVGEGT. This CDR3 contains 15 residues. Trimming removed 3 bases from V and 12 bases from J; junction bases left unmatched: 12. CDR3 sequence reads: CASSYFPTGTGRQYF. Written as DNA, the CDR3 is TGTGCCAGCAGTTATTTCCCGACCGGGACAGGGCGTCAGTACTTC.

This sequence joins TRBV28 and TRBJ2-6; perhaps TRBD1 as D (5 bases). The germline V gene has CDR1 MDHEN and CDR2 SYDVKM. Trimming left V 5 bases short and J 3 bases short, with 11 bases between. The CDR3 has 15 residues. The CDR3 region is CASSPTGYGANVLTF. CDR3 coding DNA: TGTGCCAGCAGTCCAACAGGCTATGGGGCCAACGTCCTGACTTTC.

This clone was seen a single time. The chain is built from TRBV3-1 (or the pseudogene TRBV3-2) and TRBJ2-1; 10 nucleotides agree with TRBD2. Germline CDR1 reads LGHDT; CDR2 reads YNNKEL (reference sequence). V lost 4 bases and J lost 2; bases outside the gene matches: 2. The CDR3 consists of 15 residues. This chain's CDR3 is CASSPGLAAYNEQFF. CDR3 in DNA: TGTGCCAGCAGCCCAGGACTAGCGGCCTACAATGAGCAGTTCTTC.

This clone was recorded only once. The V and J genes are TRBV5-6 and TRBJ1-6; 8 nucleotides line up with TRBD1. This CDR3 contains 16 residues. Germline CDR1 SGHDT, CDR2 YYEEEE. Unmatched junction bases numbered 6, after V lost 0 bases and J lost 7 bases. The CDR3 spells CASSLAQGAGNSPLHF. The CDR3 region has the DNA TGTGCCAGCAGCTTGGCCCAGGGGGCCGGCAATTCACCCCTCCACTTT.

The chain has TRBV15 and TRBJ1-5; TRBD1 matches at 9 bases. Trimming cost V 4 bases and J 6 bases; bases outside gene matches: 7. CDR1 is LNHNV and CDR2 is YYDKDF in the germline V gene (reference sequence). The CDR3 is made up of 15 amino acids. For the CDR3, the DNA is TGTGCCACCAGCACAGGGACAGGGAAGGGTCAGCCCCAGCATTTT. This codes for CATSTGTGKGQPQHF.

This chain joins TRBV7-2 and TRBJ1-1; D not resolved. CDR1 SGHTA and CDR2 FQGNSA come from the germline V gene. The CDR3 length is 13 residues. Trimming removed 2 bases at V and 5 bases at J, with 9 bases between. The CDR3 reads CASSLNIRTEAFF. In DNA, the CDR3 is TGTGCCAGCAGCTTAAATATTCGGACTGAAGCTTTCTTT. The entire variable domain, with the rest obtained from reference TRBV7-2 and TRBJ1-1, is as follows: GAGVSQSPSNKVTEKGKDVELRCDPISGHTALYWYRQSLGQGLEFLIYFQGNSAPDKSGLPSDRFSAERTGGSVSTLTIQRTQQEDSAVYLCASSLNIRTEAFFGQGTRLTVV.